One and the same sample provided the 32 T cell receptor beta chains below, sequenced in a study of T cell responses to AZD1222 COVID-19 vaccine. The method was immunoSEQ multiplex PCR; TCRdb's version includes in-frame clones alone and lacks a portion of them. The sample yields roughly 100,000 clones, less than 90% seen once. The sequencing used peripheral blood, collected on day 0 of AZD1222 vaccination. All receptors come from an adult in good health.

The CDR3 bases are TGCGCCAGTGGACAGGGTATGGCCTATGGCTACACCTTC. This sequence encodes CASGQGMAYGYTF. The rearrangement links TRBV10-2 to TRBJ1-2, with 8 bases fitting TRBD1. Trimming removed 9 bases from V and 4 bases from J; junction bases left unmatched: 7. CDR3 length: 13 amino acids. Germline values: CDR1 WSHSY, CDR2 SAAADI.

The genes are TRBV7-9 and TRBJ2-1; the match to TRBD1 covers 7 bases. The CDR3 is made up of 14 amino acids. V was pared by 5 bases and J by 5 bases, with 6 bases of the junction left unmatched. Germline CDR1 is SEHNR and CDR2 is FQNEAQ (reference sequence). CDR3 DNA: TGTGCCAGCAGCATACGGGACAGAAACAATGAGCAGTTCTTC. Translated, it gives CASSIRDRNNEQFF. Supplemented by reference TRBV7-9 and TRBJ2-1, the full variable domain reads DTGVSQNPRHKITKRGQNVTFRCDPISEHNRLYWYRQTLGQGPEFLTYFQNEAQLEKSRLLSDRFSAERPKGSFSTLEIQRTEQGDSAMYLCASSIRDRNNEQFFGPGTRLTVL.

The chain links TRBV29-1 to TRBJ1-2; no reliable D call. CDR3 length: 12 residues. Between the trimmed V and J ends, which lost 0 bases and 6 bases, there was a span of 8 bases. The V gene's germline CDR1 is SQVTM and CDR2 ANQGSEA. In DNA form, the CDR3 reads TGCAGCGTTGAAGATCAAGGAGATGGCTACACCTTC. The encoded protein is CSVEDQGDGYTF.

The chain has TRBV5-1 and TRBJ1-6; 9 bases match TRBD1. Germline values: CDR1 SGHRS, CDR2 YFSETQ. After removal of 7 bases from V and 10 bases from J, the junction contained 15 bases not matched to a gene. The CDR3 is 16 amino acids. DNA of the CDR3: TGCGCCAGCTTTGACCGACCGGGACAGGGAGAATCACCCCTCCACTTT. Its translation is CASFDRPGQGESPLHF.

This clone was detected once. The chain combines TRBV13 with TRBJ2-1; D remains ambiguous. V dropped 4 bases and J dropped 4 bases, with 17 bases sitting between them. The CDR3 contains 16 residues. Looked up from germline, CDR1 is PRHDT and CDR2 is FYEKMQ (reference sequence). The CDR3, as DNA: TGTGCCAGCAGCTCGATTGTGGACGAGCGATACAATGAGCAGTTCTTC. Translating it yields CASSSIVDERYNEQFF.

The chain combines TRBV9 with TRBJ2-3; TRBD1 matches at 8 bases. V was clipped by 3 bases and J by 0 bases; unmatched bases: 6. The CDR3 has 16 residues. Germline V gene lookup returns CDR1 SGDLS and CDR2 YYNGEE. CDR3 sequence reads: CASSDRGTGSTDTQYF. In DNA form, the CDR3 reads TGTGCCAGCAGCGATAGGGGGACAGGCAGCACAGATACGCAGTATTTT.

The V and J genes are TRBV10-3 and TRBJ2-7; 10 positions agree with TRBD2. CDR1 is ENHRY and CDR2 is SYGVKD in the germline V gene. The CDR3 runs to 22 residues. Trimming cost V 0 bases and J 1 base; bases outside gene matches: 21. The DNA for the CDR3 is TGTGCCATCAGTGAGTCGATAATAGCGGGAGGCCTCAGACCCGAGAAATCCTACGAGCAGTACTTC. It specifies CAISESIIAGGLRPEKSYEQYF.

In regard to this clone: The sample holds other DNA sequences that translate to the same CDR3. The chain joins TRBV6-5 to TRBJ1-2; D is perhaps TRBD1 (5 bases). V gave up 0 bases and J gave up 4 bases, with 9 bases separating them. The CDR3 runs 14 residues. Germline V gene lookup returns CDR1 MNHEY and CDR2 SVGAGI. The DNA for the CDR3 is TGTGCCAGCAGTTACTCTACGGGGGGCTATGGCTACACCTTC. Amino acids: CASSYSTGGYGYTF.

The V gene is TRBV12-5, the J gene TRBJ1-6, with 8 nucleotides matching TRBD1. Losses at the gene ends were 2 bases for V and 8 bases for J; bases not matched to a gene: 11. The CDR3 runs 17 residues. CDR1 and CDR2 from the germline V gene are LGHNT and FRNRAP. The CDR3 bases are TGTGCTAGTGGTTTGAACGAGACAGGGGTGAGGGATTCACCCCTCCACTTT. Translating gives CASGLNETGVRDSPLHF.

In its sample, this clone was seen a few times. The rearrangement joins TRBV6-5 to TRBJ2-7; no clear D. The CDR3 totals 11 residues. The V end lost 4 bases, the J end lost 6 bases, and 7 bases lay between the germline ends. Per the germline V gene, CDR1 is MNHEY and CDR2 is SVGAGI. CDR3 DNA sequence: TGTGCCAGCAGTTGGCCCACCGAGCAGTACTTC. Its translation: CASSWPTEQYF.

The chain combines TRBV9 with TRBJ2-4; 14 bases match TRBD2. Germline values: CDR1 SGDLS, CDR2 YYNGEE. V trimming: 4 bases; J trimming: 0 bases; junction bases outside the gene matches: 12. The CDR3 length is 20 residues. The CDR3 DNA reads as TGTGCCAGCAGCACCTCGGGACTAGCGGGAGAAAGGATAGCCAAAAACATTCAGTACTTC. Its protein product is CASSTSGLAGERIAKNIQYF.

The chain links TRBV19 to TRBJ2-2; 7 bases match TRBD2. Losses at the gene ends were 7 bases for V and 5 bases for J; bases not matched to a gene: 16. The CDR3 has 17 residues. Germline V gene data show CDR1 as LNHDA and CDR2 as SQIVND (reference sequence). The CDR3 DNA is TGTGCCAGTACCCTTTACTTGAGGCGGGAGAAAACCGGGGAGCTGTTTTTT. Translation: CASTLYLRREKTGELFF.

As DNA, the CDR3 is TGTGCCAGCCGTGTATGGGAGGGAGGCTACACCTTC. Residues: CASRVWEGGYTF. V gene TRBV10-3 combines with J gene TRBJ1-2; D is uncertain. The CDR3 runs 12 residues. Germline values: CDR1 ENHRY, CDR2 SYGVKD. V was cut by 10 bases and J by 8 bases, with 17 bases left in between.

This chain joins TRBV9 and TRBJ2-2; D perhaps matches TRBD2 (5 bases). Deletions cut 0 bases from V and 1 base from J, with 7 bases between. CDR3 length: 15 amino acids. The V gene's germline CDR1 is SGDLS and CDR2 YYNGEE. In DNA form, the CDR3 reads TGTGCCAGCAGCGTAGCTAGCCAGAACACCGGGGAGCTGTTTTTT. Its translation is CASSVASQNTGELFF.

The genes are TRBV18 and TRBJ2-2; TRBD2 matches 9 bases. In germline, CDR1 is KGHSH, CDR2 LQKENI. V shed 0 bases and J 7 bases; nucleotides not matched to a gene: 6. The CDR3 length is 16 residues. CDR3 nucleotides: TGTGCCAGCTCACCACCTGGACTAGCGCCTATCGGGGAGCTGTTTTTT. Protein sequence: CASSPPGLAPIGELFF.

The rearrangement uses TRBV15 and TRBJ1-6, with TRBD1 identical over 9 bases. V gave up 8 bases and J gave up 10 bases; unmatched junction bases: 9. Per germline, CDR1 LNHNV and CDR2 YYDKDF (reference sequence). The CDR3 runs 14 residues. CDR3 sequence reads: CATQRDRVSSPLHF. The CDR3 coding sequence is TGTGCCACCCAACGGGACAGGGTCTCCTCACCCCTCCACTTT.

The rearrangement uses TRBV30 and TRBJ1-3; D remains ambiguous. Germline CDR1 reads GTSNPN; CDR2 reads SVGIG (reference sequence). The CDR3 contains 13 residues. Trimming removed 4 bases from V and 0 bases from J, with 7 bases in between. The DNA for the CDR3 is TGTGCCTGGACGGGAAGCTCTGGAAACACCATATATTTT. It codes for CAWTGSSGNTIYF.

This clone was counted between two and nine times. The V call is TRBV30, the J call TRBJ2-7; 10 positions agree with TRBD2. CDR1 and CDR2 from the germline V gene are GTSNPN and SVGIG (reference sequence). There are 14 residues in the CDR3. The V segment lost 0 bases and the J segment 5 bases; nucleotides outside the gene matches: 4. CDR3 loop: CAWSVLAGVDEQYF. CDR3 nucleotides: TGTGCCTGGAGTGTCCTAGCGGGAGTTGACGAGCAGTACTTC.

The V and J genes are TRBV30 and TRBJ2-3; D uncertain. The V and J ends lost 1 base and 6 bases respectively, with 11 bases between them. This CDR3 spans 13 amino acids. The germline CDR1 and CDR2 sequences are GTSNPN and SVGIG (reference sequence). CDR3 protein: CAWSAGSPDTQYF. The CDR3 nucleotides read TGTGCCTGGAGTGCTGGTAGTCCCGATACGCAGTATTTT.

The chain links TRBV2 to TRBJ1-6, with D maybe TRBD1 (5 bases). This CDR3 spans 15 amino acids. Germline CDR1 and CDR2: SNHLY and FYNNEI. V lost 7 bases, J lost 7 bases, and 17 bases lay in between. The CDR3 loop is CASNLGRPENSPLHF. The CDR3 nucleotides read TGTGCCAGCAACTTGGGACGTCCGGAGAATTCACCCCTCCACTTT. Variable domain in full (rest from reference TRBV2 and TRBJ1-6): EPEVTQTPSHQVTQMGQEVILRCVPISNHLYFYWYRQILGQKVEFLVSFYNNEISEKSEIFDDQFSVERPDGSNFTLKIRSTKLEDSAMYFCASNLGRPENSPLHFGNGTRLTVT.

This clone was detected once. The chain is built from TRBV5-1 and TRBJ2-1, with 8 bases fitting TRBD2. Germline V gene sequence: CDR1 SGHRS, CDR2 YFSETQ. The V gene end was trimmed by 2 bases and the J gene end by 9 bases; junction bases not matched to a gene: 13. This CDR3 region has 16 residues. CDR3 in amino acids: CASSFTGGPTSSEQFF. The CDR3 DNA reads TGCGCCAGCAGCTTCACGGGAGGGCCGACCTCCAGTGAGCAGTTCTTC.

The J gene is TRBJ2-1, the V gene TRBV11-2; D assignment may be TRBD1 or TRBD2 (6 bases each). The length of the CDR3 is 17 residues. Germline V lookup: CDR1 SGHAT, CDR2 FQNNGV. The V end lost 1 base, the J end lost 1 base, and 14 bases lay between the germline ends. CDR3 loop: CASSLVGGGASYNEQFF. CDR3 nucleotide sequence: TGTGCCAGCAGCTTAGTTGGGGGCGGGGCATCCTACAATGAGCAGTTCTTC.

This clone is a singleton in its sample. In DNA, the CDR3 is TGCAGCGTTGAACCCGAGGACAGGGCGAACACTGAAGCTTTCTTT. Its translation is CSVEPEDRANTEAFF. The V gene is TRBV29-1, the J gene TRBJ1-1, with 8 bases fitting TRBD1. From germline, CDR1 is SQVTM and CDR2 ANQGSEA. J lost 1 base, V lost 2 bases, and 6 bases had no gene match. The CDR3 is made up of 15 amino acids.

The chain employs TRBV7-3 and TRBJ1-2; D gene unclear. Per germline, CDR1 SGHTA and CDR2 FQGTGA. Trimming pared 3 bases from V and 2 bases from J, leaving 16 bases between. The CDR3 contains 16 residues. This chain's CDR3 is CASSLVGPQANYGYTF. Here the CDR3 DNA reads TGTGCCAGCAGCTTGGTAGGACCGCAGGCGAACTATGGCTACACCTTC. Filled out from reference TRBV7-3 and TRBJ1-2, the complete variable domain reads GAGVSQTPSNKVTEKGKYVELRCDPISGHTALYWYRQSLGQGPEFLIYFQGTGAADDSGLPNDRFFAVRPEGSVSTLKIQRTERGDSAVYLCASSLVGPQANYGYTFGSGTRLTVV.

This chain joins TRBV10-3 and TRBJ2-7; TRBD1 might be the D (5 bases). Trimming pared 3 bases from V and 4 bases from J, leaving 16 bases between. The CDR3 is made up of 15 amino acids. Germline V gene lookup returns CDR1 ENHRY and CDR2 SYGVKD. The CDR3 coding sequence is TGTGCCATCAGTGATTCAAGGGGCAGTGGGTACGAGCAGTACTTC. Translating gives CAISDSRGSGYEQYF.

This chain joins TRBV5-6 and TRBJ2-5; 9 nucleotides agree with TRBD2. Germline CDR1 SGHDT, CDR2 YYEEEE. This CDR3 is 16 amino acids long. Losses at the gene ends were 1 base for V and 2 bases for J; bases not matched to a gene: 6. The CDR3 loop is CASSLWLAGYQETQYF. The CDR3 DNA is TGTGCCAGCAGCTTGTGGCTAGCGGGGTATCAAGAGACCCAGTACTTC.

This rearrangement joins TRBV5-1 to TRBJ2-1; D is unclear. The CDR3 is 15 amino acids. V was trimmed by 4 bases and J by 0 bases, leaving 11 bases between them. From germline, CDR1 is SGHRS and CDR2 YFSETQ. CDR3 in amino acids: CASSPNSNSYNEQFF. The CDR3 DNA is TGCGCCAGCAGCCCCAACTCTAACTCCTACAATGAGCAGTTCTTC.

This chain joins TRBV5-1 and TRBJ2-7; 9 bases agree with TRBD1. Germline V lookup: CDR1 SGHRS, CDR2 YFSETQ. V lost 4 bases to trimming and J lost 5 bases; unmatched junction nucleotides: 10. The CDR3 runs to 15 residues. CDR3 in amino acids: CASSPGTGLLDEQYF. CDR3 DNA sequence: TGCGCCAGCAGCCCGGGGACAGGGCTTCTGGACGAGCAGTACTTC.

The V gene is TRBV19, the J gene TRBJ1-4; TRBD1 aligns across 12 bases. V dropped 11 bases and J dropped 2; count of bases not matched to a gene: 9. Germline CDR1 is LNHDA and CDR2 is SQIVND (reference sequence). CDR3 size: 16 residues. CDR3 protein: CAVGTGGKLTNEKLFF. CDR3 nucleotide sequence: TGTGCCGTCGGGACAGGGGGCAAGCTTACTAATGAAAAACTGTTTTTT.

There are a few counts of this clone. The chain couples TRBV28 to TRBJ1-5, with TRBD1 as a possible D gene (6 bases). V was shortened by 6 bases and J by 0 bases, with 12 bases between the two germline ends. The CDR3 sequence is 15 residues long. Germline loops: CDR1 MDHEN, CDR2 SYDVKM. The CDR3, as DNA: TGTGCCAGCAGCACAGGGACAAATAGCAATCAGCCCCAGCATTTT. This sequence encodes CASSTGTNSNQPQHF. The variable domain in full, with the rest retrieved from reference TRBV28 and TRBJ1-5, is DVKVTQSSRYLVKRTGEKVFLECVQDMDHENMFWYRQDPGLGLRLIYFSYDVKMKEKGDIPEGYSVSREKKERFSLILESASTNQTSMYLCASSTGTNSNQPQHFGDGTRLSIL.

The chain couples TRBV5-1 to TRBJ2-2, with a tentative D call TRBD1 (5 bases). CDR3 length equals 14 residues. The germline V gene has CDR1 SGHRS and CDR2 YFSETQ. V lost 7 bases, J lost 5 bases, and 15 bases lay in between. The CDR3 loop is CASRWQGRTGELFF. DNA for the CDR3: TGCGCCAGCCGGTGGCAGGGAAGGACCGGGGAGCTGTTTTTT.

This sequence joins TRBV6-5 and TRBJ2-2, with 8 bases matching TRBD1. Germline CDR1 and CDR2: MNHEY and SVGAGI. The CDR3 has 15 residues. V was pared by 8 bases and J by 4 bases, with 9 bases of the junction left unmatched. CDR3: CASESDRGITGELFF. Here the CDR3 DNA reads TGTGCCAGCGAGAGCGACAGGGGAATCACCGGGGAGCTGTTTTTT.